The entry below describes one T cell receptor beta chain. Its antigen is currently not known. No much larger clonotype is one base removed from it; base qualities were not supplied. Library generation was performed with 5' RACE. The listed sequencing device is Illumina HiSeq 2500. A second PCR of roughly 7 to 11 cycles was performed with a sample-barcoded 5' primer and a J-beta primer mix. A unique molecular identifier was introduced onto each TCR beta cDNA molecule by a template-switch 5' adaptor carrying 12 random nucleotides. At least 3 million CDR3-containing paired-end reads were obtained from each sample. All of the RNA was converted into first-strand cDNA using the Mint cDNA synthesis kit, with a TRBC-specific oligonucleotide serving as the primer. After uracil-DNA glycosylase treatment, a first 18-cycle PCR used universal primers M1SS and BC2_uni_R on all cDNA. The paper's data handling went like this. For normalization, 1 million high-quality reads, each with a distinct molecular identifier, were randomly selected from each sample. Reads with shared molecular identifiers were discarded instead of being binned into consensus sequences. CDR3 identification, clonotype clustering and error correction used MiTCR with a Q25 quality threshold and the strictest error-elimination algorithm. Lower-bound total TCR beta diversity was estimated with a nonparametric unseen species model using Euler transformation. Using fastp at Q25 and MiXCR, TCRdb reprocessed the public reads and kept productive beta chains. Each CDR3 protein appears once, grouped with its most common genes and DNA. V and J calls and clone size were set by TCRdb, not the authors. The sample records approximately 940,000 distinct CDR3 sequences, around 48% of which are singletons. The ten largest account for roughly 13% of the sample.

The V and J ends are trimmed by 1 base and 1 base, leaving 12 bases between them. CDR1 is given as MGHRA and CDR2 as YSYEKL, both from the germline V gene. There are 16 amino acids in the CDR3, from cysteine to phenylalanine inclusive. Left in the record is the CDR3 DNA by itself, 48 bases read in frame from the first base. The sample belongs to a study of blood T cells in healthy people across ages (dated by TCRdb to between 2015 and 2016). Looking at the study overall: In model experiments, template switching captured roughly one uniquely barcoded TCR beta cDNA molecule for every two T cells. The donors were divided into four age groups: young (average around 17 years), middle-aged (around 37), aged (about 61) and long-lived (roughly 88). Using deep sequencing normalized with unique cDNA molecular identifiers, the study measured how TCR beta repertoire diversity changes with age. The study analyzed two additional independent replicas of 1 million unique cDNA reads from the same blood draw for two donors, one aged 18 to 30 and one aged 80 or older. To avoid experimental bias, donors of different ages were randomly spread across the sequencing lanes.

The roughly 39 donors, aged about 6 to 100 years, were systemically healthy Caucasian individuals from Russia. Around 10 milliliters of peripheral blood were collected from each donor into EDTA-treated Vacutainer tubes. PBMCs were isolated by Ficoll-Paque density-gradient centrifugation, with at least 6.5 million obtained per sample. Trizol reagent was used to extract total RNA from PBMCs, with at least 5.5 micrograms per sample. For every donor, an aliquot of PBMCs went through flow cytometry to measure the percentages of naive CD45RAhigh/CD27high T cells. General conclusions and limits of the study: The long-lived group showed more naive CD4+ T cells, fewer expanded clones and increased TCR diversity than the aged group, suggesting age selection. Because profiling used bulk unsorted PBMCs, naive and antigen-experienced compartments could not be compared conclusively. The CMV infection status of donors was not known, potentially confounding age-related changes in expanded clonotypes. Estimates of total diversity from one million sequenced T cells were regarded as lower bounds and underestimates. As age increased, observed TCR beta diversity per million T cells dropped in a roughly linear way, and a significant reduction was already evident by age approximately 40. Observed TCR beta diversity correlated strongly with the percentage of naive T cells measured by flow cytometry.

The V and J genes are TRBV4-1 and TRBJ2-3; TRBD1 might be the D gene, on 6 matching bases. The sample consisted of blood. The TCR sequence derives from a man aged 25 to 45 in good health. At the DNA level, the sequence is TGCGCCAGCAGCCAAGGACAGGCCCTTGGCACAGATACGCAGTATTTT. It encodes CASSQGQALGTDTQYF.